This T cell receptor beta chain was sequenced during a study of cytomegalovirus exposure and HLA in healthy donors. Study as a whole: Samples from HLA-typed donors yielded approximately 80 million unique TCRs in an early data release. Ancestry clustering placed about four fifths of 350 to 500 genotyped donors in the Caucasian-associated cluster. General study results and limits: With high specificity and sensitivity, the classifier reportedly diagnosed cytomegalovirus status. HLA-A and HLA-B allele assignments for most subjects were reportedly predicted accurately using TCR beta sequences.

V shed 5 bases, J shed 7 bases, and the junction held 8 bases outside the gene matches. CDR1 is SGHTA, CDR2 FQGNSA, per germline. The CDR3 is 15 residues long. As for this clone: Its target is not known.

13 Jbeta primers and 60 Vbeta primers were used for the PCR. Assay: immunoSEQ multiplex PCR; the TCRdb copy retains only in-frame clones and omits some. The sample totals roughly 73,000 clones. The rearrangement joins TRBV7-2 to TRBJ1-5; 10 bases align to TRBD1. This TCR came from a female donor in good health and CMV-seropositive. Input material: PBMCs. The CDR3 is CASSPTGGARQPQHF. The DNA for the CDR3 is TGTGCCAGCAGCCCGACAGGGGGCGCGAGGCAGCCCCAGCATTTT. The full variable domain, with the rest looked up from reference TRBV7-2 and TRBJ1-5, is GAGVSQSPSNKVTEKGKDVELRCDPISGHTALYWYRQSLGQGLEFLIYFQGNSAPDKSGLPSDRFSAERTGGSVSTLTIQRTQQEDSAVYLCASSPTGGARQPQHFGDGTRLSIL.